One sample yielded the 32 T cell receptor beta chains listed below, sequenced in a study of T cell changes during pregnancy in multiple sclerosis. TCRdb's table, derived via immunoSEQ multiplex PCR, lists solely in-frame clones and lacks some. The table includes 58,000 or so clones, around 90% detected once. The material was CD4+ T cells from peripheral blood mononuclear cells, obtained in the third trimester of pregnancy. The receptors were sampled from a female donor with multiple sclerosis, enrolled in a pregnancy study.

The V call is TRBV6-5, the J call TRBJ2-1, with TRBD2 identical over 8 bases. The length of the CDR3 is 14 residues. Germline V lookup: CDR1 MNHEY, CDR2 SVGAGI. With V trimmed by 9 bases and J by 2 bases, 6 bases remained unmatched. The DNA for the CDR3 is TGTGCCAGTAAACGGGAGGGAACCTACAATGAGCAGTTCTTC. Its protein is CASKREGTYNEQFF.

The V gene is TRBV9, the J gene TRBJ2-3; 9 positions agree with TRBD2. From germline, CDR1 is SGDLS and CDR2 YYNGEE. V was clipped by 0 bases and J by 2 bases; unmatched bases: 4. There are 16 residues in the CDR3. The CDR3 DNA follows: TGTGCCAGCAGCGTAGAAGCGGGGGGAAACACAGATACGCAGTATTTT. Its translation: CASSVEAGGNTDTQYF.

This sequence joins TRBV6-6 and TRBJ1-5; the D gene is possibly TRBD1 (5 bases). Germline lookup yields CDR1 MNHNY and CDR2 SVGAGI (reference sequence). The V end was cut by 2 bases, the J end by 2 bases, with 13 bases between. This CDR3 has 16 residues. CDR3 sequence: CASSYPSGGGNQPQHF. CDR3 in DNA: TGTGCCAGCAGTTACCCGAGCGGGGGGGGCAATCAGCCCCAGCATTTT.

The chain is built from TRBV19 and TRBJ2-5; D is perhaps TRBD1 (5 bases). Germline-derived CDR1 and CDR2 are LNHDA and SQIVND (reference sequence). The length of the CDR3 is 13 residues. The ends were cut back, 6 bases at V and 4 bases at J, with 12 bases in the middle. In nucleotides, the CDR3 is TGTGCCAGTAGCAGACAGCCTATAGAGACCCAGTACTTC. This gives the protein CASSRQPIETQYF.

The chain links TRBV7-9 to TRBJ2-5, with TRBD2 identical over 7 bases. The CDR3 consists of 15 residues. J was trimmed by 1 base and V by 2 bases; bases with no gene match: 4. The germline CDR1 and CDR2 sequences are SEHNR and FQNEAQ (reference sequence). The CDR3 DNA is TGTGCCAGCAGCTTACCAAGCGGGACCCAAGAGACCCAGTACTTC. This sequence encodes CASSLPSGTQETQYF.

V is TRBV10-3 and J is TRBJ1-2; 7 bases match TRBD1. This CDR3 is 19 amino acids long. V lost 7 bases and J lost 0; bases outside the gene matches: 20. Germline V gene data show CDR1 as ENHRY and CDR2 as SYGVKD. The CDR3 reads CAITQVPGQMYLANYGYTF. Written as DNA, the CDR3 is TGTGCCATCACCCAGGTCCCGGGACAGATGTACCTAGCTAACTATGGCTACACCTTC.

This chain joins TRBV19 and TRBJ1-5, with a possible D match to TRBD1 (5 bases). V was clipped by 3 bases and J by 1 base, with 13 bases between them. CDR1 LNHDA and CDR2 SQIVND come from the germline V gene (reference sequence). The CDR3 is 16 amino acids. Written as DNA, the CDR3 is TGTGCCAGTAGTATCGACGGGGCGGGGAGCAATCAGCCCCAGCATTTT. Translation: CASSIDGAGSNQPQHF.

V and J are TRBV5-1 and TRBJ2-5, with 7 bases matching TRBD1. After removal of 4 bases from V and 2 bases from J, the junction contained 2 bases not matched to a gene. The CDR3 consists of 13 residues. Germline assignment: CDR1 SGHRS and CDR2 YFSETQ. CDR3 DNA: TGCGCCAGCAGCCAGGGACAGCAAGAGACCCAGTACTTC. Translating it yields CASSQGQQETQYF.

CDR3 DNA: TGTGCCAGTAGTAAGATTAGCGGGGGGATTACAGATACGCAGTATTTT. This sequence encodes CASSKISGGITDTQYF. The chain combines TRBV19 with TRBJ2-3; 10 bases agree with TRBD2. CDR1 LNHDA and CDR2 SQIVND come from the germline V gene (reference sequence). This CDR3 is 16 amino acids long. V was clipped by 4 bases and J by 3 bases; unmatched bases: 7.

This clone has just one count. The DNA for the CDR3 is TGTGCCAGCACCAAAGACAGGGTAGGGACCGGGGAGCTGTTTTTT. Residues: CASTKDRVGTGELFF. The chain couples TRBV2 to TRBJ2-2, with 7 bases aligning to TRBD1. The germline V gene has CDR1 SNHLY and CDR2 FYNNEI. J lost 5 bases, V lost 7 bases, and 10 bases had no gene match. This CDR3 has 15 amino acids.

The chain employs TRBV10-3 and TRBJ2-7, with a possible D match to TRBD2 (6 bases). Trimming took off 0 bases at V and 1 base at J, with 13 bases between the two ends. Looked up from germline, CDR1 is ENHRY and CDR2 is SYGVKD. The CDR3 totals 16 residues. The CDR3, as DNA: TGTGCCATCAGTGAGTCGACTAGGAAAGCATCCTACGAGCAGTACTTC. Its protein is CAISESTRKASYEQYF.

This chain connects TRBV5-1 to TRBJ1-3; D gene ambiguous. Germline V gives CDR1 SGHRS, CDR2 YFSETQ. This CDR3 has 14 residues. Trimming removed 1 base from V and 4 bases from J, with 9 bases in between. The CDR3: CASSLTMEGNTIYF. In DNA form, the CDR3 reads TGCGCCAGCAGCTTGACGATGGAGGGAAACACCATATATTTT. The complete variable domain, with remaining parts taken from reference TRBV5-1 and TRBJ1-3, reads KAGVTQTPRYLIKTRGQQVTLSCSPISGHRSVSWYQQTPGQGLQFLFEYFSETQRNKGNFPGRFSGRQFSNSRSEMNVSTLELGDSALYLCASSLTMEGNTIYFGEGSWLTVV.

DNA for the CDR3: TGTGCCAGCAGCTCCGTCCATCCGACAGCGAGCTCTGGGGCCAACGTCCTGACTTTC. As protein: CASSSVHPTASSGANVLTF. The V gene is TRBV11-2, the J gene TRBJ2-6, with a weak D call TRBD1 (5 bases). From germline, CDR1 is SGHAT and CDR2 FQNNGV. The CDR3 loop spans 19 amino acids. V was cut by 4 bases and J by 0 bases, with 19 bases left in between.

The CDR3 DNA follows: TGTGCCAGCAGCTTAGGACGTGGTAGCGGCCACGAGCAGTACTTC. This sequence encodes CASSLGRGSGHEQYF. The chain carries TRBV11-2 and TRBJ2-7; perhaps TRBD2 as D (6 bases). Trimming took off 1 base at V and 5 bases at J, with 15 bases between the two ends. CDR3 length: 15 residues. CDR1 and CDR2 (germline): SGHAT, FQNNGV.

The genes are TRBV7-2 and TRBJ1-6, with 8 bases aligning to TRBD1. This CDR3 spans 16 amino acids. The germline V gene encodes CDR1 SGHTA and CDR2 FQGNSA. The V gene end was trimmed by 5 bases and the J gene end by 7 bases; junction bases not matched to a gene: 10. The CDR3 bases are TGTGCCAGCAGCGGGTACAGGGGGGGTTCGAATTCACCCCTCCACTTT. Protein: CASSGYRGGSNSPLHF.

This clone showed up just a few times. The chain uses TRBV28 and TRBJ1-5, with TRBD1 matching 7 bases. Germline loops: CDR1 MDHEN, CDR2 SYDVKM. V lost 5 bases, J lost 4 bases, and 5 bases stayed unmatched. The CDR3 spans 14 residues. CDR3 residues: CASSKNRGNQPQHF. The CDR3 region has the DNA TGTGCCAGCAGTAAAAACAGGGGAAATCAGCCCCAGCATTTT.

The chain couples TRBV23-1 to TRBJ2-2; tentatively, D is TRBD2 (7 bases). TRBV23-1 is placed among ORFs of uncertain function. Trimming shortened V by 4 bases and J by 1 base, and 10 bases separated the two germline ends. This CDR3 comprises 15 residues. The CDR3 bases are TGCGCCAGCAGTCGGGAGGGGGGGAACACCGGGGAGCTGTTTTTT. Residues: CASSREGGNTGELFF.

The rearrangement uses TRBV25-1 and TRBJ2-3; TRBD2 matches 9 bases. J lost 5 bases, V lost 4 bases, and 10 bases had no gene match. The CDR3 sequence is 16 residues long. Germline V lookup: CDR1 MGHDK, CDR2 SYGVNS. The chain's CDR3 is CASSGGAGGPGDTQYF. The CDR3 coding sequence is TGTGCCAGCAGTGGAGGTGCGGGGGGGCCTGGAGATACGCAGTATTTT.

This clone has only a few counts. J is TRBJ1-2 and V is TRBV6-1; D not resolved. The CDR3 length is 13 residues. The V gene lost 8 bases and the J gene lost 9 bases, with 19 bases spanning the gap. Germline V gene data show CDR1 as MNHNS and CDR2 as SASEGT. The CDR3 DNA reads TGTGCCAGCTGGGCACTTACCTCTGGTCGCTACACCTTC. Translating it yields CASWALTSGRYTF.

The chain uses TRBV6-6 and TRBJ2-1; 7 bases align to TRBD2. Germline V CDR1 and CDR2: MNHNY, SVGAGI (reference sequence). The CDR3 extends over 13 amino acids. V was clipped by 5 bases and J by 8 bases; unmatched bases: 6. CDR3 sequence (DNA): TGTGCCAGCAGTGGACTAGTAATCTATGAGCAGTTCTTC. Protein product: CASSGLVIYEQFF.

The V gene is TRBV15, the J gene TRBJ2-7; 7 bases are shared with TRBD2. This CDR3 has 15 amino acids. The germline gives CDR1 LNHNV, CDR2 YYDKDF (reference sequence). With 0 bases clipped from V and 3 bases from J, the junction kept 5 bases outside the gene matches. CDR3 in DNA: TGTGCCACCAGCAGAGATTTCGGGGACTACTACGAGCAGTACTTC. This encodes CATSRDFGDYYEQYF.

The rearrangement uses TRBV7-2 and TRBJ2-7; D is undetermined. The CDR3 length is 13 residues. CDR1 and CDR2 (germline): SGHTA, FQGNSA. Trimming removed 1 base from V and 4 bases from J, with 8 bases in between. The CDR3 loop is CASSLVADYEQYF. The CDR3 region has the DNA TGTGCCAGCAGCTTAGTGGCAGATTACGAGCAGTACTTC.

V is TRBV6-6 and J is TRBJ1-6, with TRBD1 matching over 9 bases. The CDR3 runs 15 residues. Germline values: CDR1 MNHNY, CDR2 SVGAGI (reference sequence). After removal of 6 bases from V and 8 bases from J, the junction contained 8 bases not matched to a gene. The CDR3 region has the DNA TGTGCCAGCAGACGGGGACAGGGTTCGGATTCACCCCTCCACTTT. Translating it yields CASRRGQGSDSPLHF.

The gene calls are TRBV5-1 and TRBJ2-1, with 11 bases lining up with TRBD1. The V gene's germline CDR1 is SGHRS and CDR2 YFSETQ. The trim removed 3 bases at V and 4 bases at J, leaving 0 bases unmatched. The CDR3 contains 14 residues. In DNA form, the CDR3 reads TGCGCCAGCAGCTGGGACAGGGGGTACAATGAGCAGTTCTTC. It is translated as CASSWDRGYNEQFF.

The rearrangement joins TRBV5-4 to TRBJ1-2; TRBD1 matches 7 bases. There are 14 residues in the CDR3. Germline V gene sequence: CDR1 SGHNT, CDR2 YYREEE (reference sequence). J was trimmed by 4 bases and V by 1 base; bases with no gene match: 4. CDR3 amino acids: CASSLRGQAYGYTF. The DNA for the CDR3 is TGTGCCAGCAGCTTGAGGGGGCAAGCCTATGGCTACACCTTC.

Written as DNA, the CDR3 is TGTGCCAGCAGCTCACCGGGACTAGCGTTGAATACGCAGTATTTT. Translating gives CASSSPGLALNTQYF. The chain has TRBV11-1 and TRBJ2-3; TRBD2 matches at 10 bases. This CDR3 is built from 15 residues. Germline V gene data show CDR1 as SGHAT and CDR2 as FQDESV (reference sequence). Losses at the gene ends were 4 bases for V and 7 bases for J; bases not matched to a gene: 8.

This chain links TRBV5-1 with TRBJ2-1; 13 bases match TRBD2. J lost 8 bases, V lost 3 bases, and 5 bases had no gene match. This CDR3 is built from 15 residues. The germline CDR1 and CDR2 sequences are SGHRS and YFSETQ. In DNA form, the CDR3 reads TGCGCCAGCAGCTCACTAGCGGGGGGGCCCGATGAGCAGTTCTTC. It yields the protein CASSSLAGGPDEQFF.

CDR3: CASSYSRVYNEQFF. CDR3 DNA: TGTGCCAGCAGTTACTCCAGGGTTTACAATGAGCAGTTCTTC. The chain employs TRBV6-5 and TRBJ2-1; a weak D match, TRBD1 (5 bases). V was cut by 0 bases and J by 4 bases, with 7 bases left in between. The CDR3 sequence is 14 residues long. The germline gives CDR1 MNHEY, CDR2 SVGAGI.

The chain employs TRBV28 and TRBJ2-1, with no clear D. Germline CDR1 reads MDHEN; CDR2 reads SYDVKM. V was clipped by 6 bases and J by 9 bases, with 15 bases between them. The CDR3 is 13 residues long. The CDR3 region is CASRISSVFEQFF. CDR3 DNA: TGTGCCAGCAGGATTTCGTCGGTTTTTGAGCAGTTCTTC.

V gene TRBV19 combines with J gene TRBJ2-2; 8 nucleotides match TRBD1. J gave up 5 bases and V 1 base, and 0 bases lay outside the gene matches. Looked up from germline, CDR1 is LNHDA and CDR2 is SQIVND (reference sequence). The CDR3 has 14 amino acids. Here the CDR3 reads CASSIGDRTGELFF. In DNA form, the CDR3 reads TGTGCCAGTAGTATAGGGGACAGGACCGGGGAGCTGTTTTTT. Full variable domain (rest looked up from reference TRBV19 and TRBJ2-2): DGGITQSPKYLFRKEGQNVTLSCEQNLNHDAMYWYRQDPGQGLRLIYYSQIVNDFQKGDIAEGYSVSREKKESFPLTVTSAQKNPTAFYLCASSIGDRTGELFFGEGSRLTVL.

The CDR3 is CASSLTRGQGDSYEQYF. The CDR3 nucleotides are TGCGCCAGCAGCTTGACTCGGGGACAGGGCGACTCCTACGAGCAGTACTTC. The chain links TRBV5-1 to TRBJ2-7; 9 bases are shared with TRBD1. CDR3 length equals 17 residues. The V and J ends lost 1 base and 0 bases, in that order; junction bases with no gene match: 8. CDR1 and CDR2 (germline): SGHRS, YFSETQ.

The genes are TRBV6-1 and TRBJ1-1; 7 nucleotides align to TRBD1. Germline V gene data show CDR1 as MNHNS and CDR2 as SASEGT. The CDR3 covers 14 residues. Unmatched junction bases numbered 4, after V lost 6 bases and J lost 0 bases. Here the CDR3 DNA reads TGTGCCAGCAGGGGACAGCTACTGAACACTGAAGCTTTCTTT. It specifies CASRGQLLNTEAFF.